This T cell receptor beta chain was profiled in a study of T cells after yellow fever vaccination. Study observations and caveats: Repertoires obtained by FACS sorting could include abundant clonotypes that entered as contaminants from the bulk population.

TCRdb redid the calling of the 5' RACE reads with MiXCR, one entry per CDR3 protein. The sample lists 300,000 to 400,000 distinct CDR3 sequences, around an eighth seen once, with about 3% in the top ten. CDR3 size: 14 residues. Trimming removed 1 base from V and 6 bases from J; junction bases left unmatched: 4. Germline assignment: CDR1 SQVTM and CDR2 ANQGSEA. Details on this clonotype: Its target is unknown.

The chain recombines TRBV29-1 with TRBJ1-4; TRBD1 aligns across 8 bases. This sequence originates from a man in his late teens or twenties who received the YFV17D yellow fever vaccine. Sample: CD4+ T cells sorted from PBMCs, taken 15 days after the yellow fever booster vaccination. The CDR3 sequence is CSVEGTGYDEKLFF. As DNA, the CDR3 is TGCAGCGTTGAAGGGACAGGGTACGATGAAAAACTGTTTTTT.